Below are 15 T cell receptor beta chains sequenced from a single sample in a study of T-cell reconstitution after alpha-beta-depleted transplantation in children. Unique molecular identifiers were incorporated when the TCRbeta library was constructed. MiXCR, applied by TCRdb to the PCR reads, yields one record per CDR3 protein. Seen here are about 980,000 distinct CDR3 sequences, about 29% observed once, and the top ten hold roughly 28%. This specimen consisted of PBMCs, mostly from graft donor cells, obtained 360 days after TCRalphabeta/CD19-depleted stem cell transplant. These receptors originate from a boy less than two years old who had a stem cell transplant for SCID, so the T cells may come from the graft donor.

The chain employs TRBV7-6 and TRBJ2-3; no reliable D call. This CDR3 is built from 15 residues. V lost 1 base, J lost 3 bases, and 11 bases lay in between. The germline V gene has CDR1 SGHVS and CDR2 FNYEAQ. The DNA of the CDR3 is TGTGCCAGCAGCTTAGGGGTAGTGGAAACAGATACGCAGTATTTT. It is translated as CASSLGVVETDTQYF.

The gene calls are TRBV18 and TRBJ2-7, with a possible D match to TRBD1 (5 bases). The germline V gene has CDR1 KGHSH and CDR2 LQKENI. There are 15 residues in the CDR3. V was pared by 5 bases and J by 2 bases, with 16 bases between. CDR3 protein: CASSFGHLAPYEQYF. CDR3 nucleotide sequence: TGTGCCAGCTCATTTGGACATCTCGCCCCCTACGAGCAGTACTTC.

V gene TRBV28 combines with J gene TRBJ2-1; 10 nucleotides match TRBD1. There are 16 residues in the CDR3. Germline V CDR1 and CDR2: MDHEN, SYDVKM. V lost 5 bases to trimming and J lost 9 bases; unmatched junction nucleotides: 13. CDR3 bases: TGTGCCAGCAGTCCGCCGGGACAGGGGCGAGGGGGTGAGCAGTTCTTC. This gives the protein CASSPPGQGRGGEQFF.

The CDR3 protein is CASSTGQSSYEQYF. For the CDR3, the DNA is TGCGCCAGCAGCACGGGACAGAGCTCCTACGAGCAGTACTTC. This chain connects TRBV5-1 to TRBJ2-7; 7 nucleotides agree with TRBD1. Trimming removed 4 bases from V and 0 bases from J; junction bases left unmatched: 4. Per germline, CDR1 SGHRS and CDR2 YFSETQ. CDR3 length equals 14 residues.

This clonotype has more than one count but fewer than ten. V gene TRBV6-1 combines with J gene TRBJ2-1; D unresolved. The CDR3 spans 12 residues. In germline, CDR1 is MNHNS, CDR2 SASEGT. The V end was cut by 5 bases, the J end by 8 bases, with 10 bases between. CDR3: CASSWVLDEQFF. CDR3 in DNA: TGTGCCAGCAGTTGGGTTTTGGATGAGCAGTTCTTC.

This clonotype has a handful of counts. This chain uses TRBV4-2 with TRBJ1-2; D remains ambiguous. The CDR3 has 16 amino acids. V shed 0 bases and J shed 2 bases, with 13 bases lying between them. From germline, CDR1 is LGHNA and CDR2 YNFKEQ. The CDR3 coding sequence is TGTGCCAGCAGCCAAGATCTATGGCAGACCAACTATGGCTACACCTTC. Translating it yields CASSQDLWQTNYGYTF.

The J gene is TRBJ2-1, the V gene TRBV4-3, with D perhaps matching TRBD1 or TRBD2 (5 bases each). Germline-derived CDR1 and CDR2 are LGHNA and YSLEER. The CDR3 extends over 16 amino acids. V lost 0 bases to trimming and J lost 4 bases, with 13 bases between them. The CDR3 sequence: CASSQENGALYNEQFF. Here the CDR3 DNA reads TGCGCCAGCAGCCAAGAAAACGGGGCCCTTTACAATGAGCAGTTCTTC.

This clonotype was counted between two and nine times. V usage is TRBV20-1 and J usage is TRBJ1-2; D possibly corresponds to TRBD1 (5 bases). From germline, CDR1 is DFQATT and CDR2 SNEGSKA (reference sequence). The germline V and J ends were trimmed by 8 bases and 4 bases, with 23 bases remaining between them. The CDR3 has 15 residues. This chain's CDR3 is CSTRLLGAQGYGYTF. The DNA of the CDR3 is TGCAGTACGAGGCTATTGGGCGCGCAGGGCTATGGCTACACCTTC.

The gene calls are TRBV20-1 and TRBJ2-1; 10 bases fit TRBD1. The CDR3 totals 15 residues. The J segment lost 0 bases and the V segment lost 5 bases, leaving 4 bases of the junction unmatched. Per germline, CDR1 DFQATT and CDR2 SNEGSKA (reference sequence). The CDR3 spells CSARWTGGSYNEQFF. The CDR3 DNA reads TGCAGTGCTCGTTGGACAGGGGGCTCCTACAATGAGCAGTTCTTC.

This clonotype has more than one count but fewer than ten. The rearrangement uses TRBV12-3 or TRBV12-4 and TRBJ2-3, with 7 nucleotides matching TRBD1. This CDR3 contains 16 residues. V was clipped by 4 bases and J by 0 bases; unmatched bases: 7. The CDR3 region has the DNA TGTGCCAGCAGTTCCGAATGGGGACAGAGCACAGATACGCAGTATTTT. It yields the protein CASSSEWGQSTDTQYF.

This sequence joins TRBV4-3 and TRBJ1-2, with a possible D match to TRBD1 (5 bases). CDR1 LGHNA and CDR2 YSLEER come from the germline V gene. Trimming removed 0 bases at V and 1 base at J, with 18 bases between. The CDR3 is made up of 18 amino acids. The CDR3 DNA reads TGCGCCAGCAGCCAAGATCCCCAGGGCGACCTTCTTAACTATGGCTACACCTTC. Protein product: CASSQDPQGDLLNYGYTF.

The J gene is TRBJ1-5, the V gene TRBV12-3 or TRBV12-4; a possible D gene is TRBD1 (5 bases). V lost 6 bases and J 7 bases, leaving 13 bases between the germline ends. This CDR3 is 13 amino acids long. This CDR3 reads CASSPDGDQPQHF. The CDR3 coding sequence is TGTGCCAGCAGCCCCGACGGGGACCAGCCCCAGCATTTT.

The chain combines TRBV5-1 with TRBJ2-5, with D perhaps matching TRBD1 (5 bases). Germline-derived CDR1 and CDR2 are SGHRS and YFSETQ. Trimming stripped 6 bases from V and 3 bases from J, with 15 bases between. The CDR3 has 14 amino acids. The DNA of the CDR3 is TGCGCCAGCAATACCGCGACAGCCGAAGAGACCCAGTACTTC. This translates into CASNTATAEETQYF. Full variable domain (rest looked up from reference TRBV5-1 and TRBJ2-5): KAGVTQTPRYLIKTRGQQVTLSCSPISGHRSVSWYQQTPGQGLQFLFEYFSETQRNKGNFPGRFSGRQFSNSRSEMNVSTLELGDSALYLCASNTATAEETQYFGPGTRLLVL.

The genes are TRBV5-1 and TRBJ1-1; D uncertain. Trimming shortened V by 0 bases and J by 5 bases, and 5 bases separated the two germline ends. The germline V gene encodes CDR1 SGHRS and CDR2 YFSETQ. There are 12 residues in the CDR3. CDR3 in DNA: TGCGCCAGCAGCTTGGAGAGAACTGAAGCTTTCTTT. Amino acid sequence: CASSLERTEAFF. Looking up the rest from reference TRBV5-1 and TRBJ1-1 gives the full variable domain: KAGVTQTPRYLIKTRGQQVTLSCSPISGHRSVSWYQQTPGQGLQFLFEYFSETQRNKGNFPGRFSGRQFSNSRSEMNVSTLELGDSALYLCASSLERTEAFFGQGTRLTVV.

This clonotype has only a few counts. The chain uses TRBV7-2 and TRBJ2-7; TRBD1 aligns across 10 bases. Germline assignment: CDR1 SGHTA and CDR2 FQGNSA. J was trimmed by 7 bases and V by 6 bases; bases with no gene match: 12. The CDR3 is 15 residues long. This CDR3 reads CASRTTGTGDWEQYF. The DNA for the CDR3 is TGTGCCAGCAGGACGACCGGGACAGGGGATTGGGAGCAGTACTTC.